Given below is one TCR beta chain in context. Its target is unknown. One junction end does not reproduce the germline sequence, and a read error may be involved. This entry comes from a study of CD8 T cells in Susac syndrome. Overall study results and limits: By the study's own acknowledgment, its TCR sequencing and HLA analysis included relatively few individuals.

An input of about 0.5 to 1 ug of RNA was subjected to reverse transcription using random hexamers. TCRdb fed the immunoSEQ multiplex PCR reads into MiXCR, producing one record per CDR3 protein. The repertoire holds 150,000 to 200,000 distinct CDR3 sequences, with over 85% as singletons. Sequencing of TCR beta was performed on blood CD8+ T cells and on blood CD4+ T cells. The controls, all healthy donors, were matched for age and sex. The CDR3 has 14 amino acids. Per germline, CDR1 MGHDK and CDR2 SYGVNS. Specimen: CD4+ T cells from PBMCs. J is TRBJ1-2 and V is TRBV25-1, with D tentatively TRBD1 (5 bases). The receptor was derived from a human donor in good health. The CDR3 bases are TGTGCCAGCAGTGTCCTCGAAGGGGTATATGGCCACACCTTC. Protein product: CASSVLEGVYGHTF.